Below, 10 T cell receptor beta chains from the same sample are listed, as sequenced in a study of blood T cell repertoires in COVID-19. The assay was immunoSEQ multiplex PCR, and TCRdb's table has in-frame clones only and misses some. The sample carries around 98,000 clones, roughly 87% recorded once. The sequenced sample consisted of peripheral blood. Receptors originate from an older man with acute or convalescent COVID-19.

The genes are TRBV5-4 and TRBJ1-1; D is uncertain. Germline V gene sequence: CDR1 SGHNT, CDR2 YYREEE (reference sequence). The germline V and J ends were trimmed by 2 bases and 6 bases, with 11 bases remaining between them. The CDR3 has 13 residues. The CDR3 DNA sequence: TGTGCCAGCAGCTTCTCGGGTATCGCTGAAGCTTTCTTT. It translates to CASSFSGIAEAFF.

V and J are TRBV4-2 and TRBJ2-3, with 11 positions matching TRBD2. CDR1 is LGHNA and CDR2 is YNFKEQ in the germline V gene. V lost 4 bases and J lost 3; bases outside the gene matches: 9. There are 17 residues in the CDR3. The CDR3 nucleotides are TGTGCCAGCAGCCCCGAGGTAGCGGGGGGGCCTACAGATACGCAGTATTTT. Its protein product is CASSPEVAGGPTDTQYF.

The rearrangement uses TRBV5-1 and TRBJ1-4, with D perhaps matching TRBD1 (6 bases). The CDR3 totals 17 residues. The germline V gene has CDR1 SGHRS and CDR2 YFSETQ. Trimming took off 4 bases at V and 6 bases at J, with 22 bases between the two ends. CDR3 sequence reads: CASSRGVSTGWDEKLFF. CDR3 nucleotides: TGCGCCAGCAGCCGGGGCGTCTCCACAGGGTGGGATGAAAAACTGTTTTTT.

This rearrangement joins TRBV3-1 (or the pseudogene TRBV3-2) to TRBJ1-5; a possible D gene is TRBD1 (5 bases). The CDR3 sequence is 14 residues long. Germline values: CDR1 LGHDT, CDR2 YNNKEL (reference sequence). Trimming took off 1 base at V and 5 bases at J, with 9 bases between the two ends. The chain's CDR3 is CASSQGGADQPQHF. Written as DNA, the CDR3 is TGTGCCAGCAGCCAAGGTGGGGCGGATCAGCCCCAGCATTTT.

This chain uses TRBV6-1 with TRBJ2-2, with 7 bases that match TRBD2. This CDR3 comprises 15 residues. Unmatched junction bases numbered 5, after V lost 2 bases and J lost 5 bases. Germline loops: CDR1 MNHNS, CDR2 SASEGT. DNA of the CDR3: TGTGCCAGCAGTGAAACCCAGGGAGGGACCGGGGAGCTGTTTTTT. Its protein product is CASSETQGGTGELFF.

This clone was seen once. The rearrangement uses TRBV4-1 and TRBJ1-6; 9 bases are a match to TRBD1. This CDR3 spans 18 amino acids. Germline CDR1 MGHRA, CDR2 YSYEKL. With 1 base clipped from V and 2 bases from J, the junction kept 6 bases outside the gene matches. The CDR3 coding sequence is TGCGCCAGCAGCCAAGTGGGGGGGACAGGGCCCTATAATTCACCCCTCCACTTT. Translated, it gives CASSQVGGTGPYNSPLHF.

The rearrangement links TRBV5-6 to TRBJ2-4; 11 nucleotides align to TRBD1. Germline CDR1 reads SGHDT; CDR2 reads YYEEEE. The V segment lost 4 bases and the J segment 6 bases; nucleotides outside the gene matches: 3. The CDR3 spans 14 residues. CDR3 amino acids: CASSGQGAGNIQYF. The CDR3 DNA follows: TGTGCCAGCAGCGGACAGGGGGCAGGAAACATTCAGTACTTC.

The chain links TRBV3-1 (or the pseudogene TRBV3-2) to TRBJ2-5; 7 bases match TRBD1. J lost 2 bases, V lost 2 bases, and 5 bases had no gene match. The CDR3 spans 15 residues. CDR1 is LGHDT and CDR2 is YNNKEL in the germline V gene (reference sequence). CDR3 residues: CASSQTGQEQETQYF. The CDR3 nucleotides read TGTGCCAGCAGCCAAACAGGACAGGAACAAGAGACCCAGTACTTC.

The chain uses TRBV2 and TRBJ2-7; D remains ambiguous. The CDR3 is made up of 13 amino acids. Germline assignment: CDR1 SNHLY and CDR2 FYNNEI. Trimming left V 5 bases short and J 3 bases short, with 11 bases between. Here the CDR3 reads CASSLRPLYEQYF. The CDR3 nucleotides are TGTGCCAGCAGTCTGAGGCCCCTCTACGAGCAGTACTTC.

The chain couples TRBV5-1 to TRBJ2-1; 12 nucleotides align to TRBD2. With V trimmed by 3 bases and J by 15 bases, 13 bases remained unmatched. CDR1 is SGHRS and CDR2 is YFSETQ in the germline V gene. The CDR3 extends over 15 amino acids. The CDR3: CASSSTSGGYSGWFF. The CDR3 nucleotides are TGCGCCAGCAGCTCGACTAGCGGGGGCTACTCTGGGTGGTTCTTC.